This T cell receptor beta chain originates from a study of identical twins. Notes on the study in general: Excess sharing by twins proved weaker in beta out-of-frame sequences. Model-predicted out-of-frame TCR alpha sharing fell below observed values in monozygotic twins.

Healthy Caucasian individuals made up all the donors. This clonotype was recorded many times. Antigen: not known. This CDR3 contains 9 residues. Trimming shortened V by 6 bases and J by 14 bases, and 13 bases separated the two germline ends. The germline gives CDR1 SQVTM, CDR2 ANQGSEA. A universal primer site was created by template switching, with the cDNA bearing unique molecular identifiers. TCRdb reprocessed the 5' RACE reads via MiXCR and lists one record per CDR3 protein. The sample has hundreds of thousands of distinct CDR3 sequences; around 5.7% are singletons. Sample: naive T cells sorted from blood. The receptor was isolated from a young man in good health. V usage is TRBV29-1 and J usage is TRBJ1-1; no clear D. The CDR3 is CSVPWLPFF. The CDR3 DNA reads TGCAGCGTCCCCTGGCTGCCGTTCTTT.